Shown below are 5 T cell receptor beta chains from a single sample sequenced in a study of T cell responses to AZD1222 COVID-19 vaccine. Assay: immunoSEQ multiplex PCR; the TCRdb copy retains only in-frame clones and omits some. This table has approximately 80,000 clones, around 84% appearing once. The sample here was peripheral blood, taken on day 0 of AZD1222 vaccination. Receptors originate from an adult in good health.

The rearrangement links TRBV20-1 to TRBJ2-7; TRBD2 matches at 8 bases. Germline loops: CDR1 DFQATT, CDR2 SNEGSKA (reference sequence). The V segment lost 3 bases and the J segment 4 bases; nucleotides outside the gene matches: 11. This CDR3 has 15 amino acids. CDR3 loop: CSASSRTSPNYEQYF. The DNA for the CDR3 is TGCAGTGCTAGTTCCCGGACTAGCCCAAATTACGAGCAGTACTTC.

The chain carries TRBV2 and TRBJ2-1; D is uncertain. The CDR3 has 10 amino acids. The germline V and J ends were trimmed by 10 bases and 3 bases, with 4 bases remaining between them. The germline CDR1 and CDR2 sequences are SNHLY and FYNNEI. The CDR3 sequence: CATSYNEQFF. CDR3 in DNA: TGTGCCACCAGCTACAATGAGCAGTTCTTC.

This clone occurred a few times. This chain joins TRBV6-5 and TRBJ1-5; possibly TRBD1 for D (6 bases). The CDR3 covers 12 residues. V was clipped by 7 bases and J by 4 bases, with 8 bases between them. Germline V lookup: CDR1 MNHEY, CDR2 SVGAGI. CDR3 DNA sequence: TGTGCCAGCAATACAGGGAATCAGCCCCAGCATTTT. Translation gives CASNTGNQPQHF.

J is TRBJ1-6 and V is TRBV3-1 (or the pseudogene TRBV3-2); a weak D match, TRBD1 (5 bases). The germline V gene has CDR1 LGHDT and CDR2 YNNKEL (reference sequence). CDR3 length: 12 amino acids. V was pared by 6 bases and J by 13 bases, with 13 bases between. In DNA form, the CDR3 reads TGTGCCAGCAGTGACATCGGGGCCCCCCTCCACTTT. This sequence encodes CASSDIGAPLHF.

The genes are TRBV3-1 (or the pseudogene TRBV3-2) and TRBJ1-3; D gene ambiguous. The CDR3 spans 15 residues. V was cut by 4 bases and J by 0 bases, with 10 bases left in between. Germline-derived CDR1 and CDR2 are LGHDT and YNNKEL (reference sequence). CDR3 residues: CASSPLRASGNTIYF. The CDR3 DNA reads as TGTGCCAGCAGCCCCCTCCGGGCCTCTGGAAACACCATATATTTT.